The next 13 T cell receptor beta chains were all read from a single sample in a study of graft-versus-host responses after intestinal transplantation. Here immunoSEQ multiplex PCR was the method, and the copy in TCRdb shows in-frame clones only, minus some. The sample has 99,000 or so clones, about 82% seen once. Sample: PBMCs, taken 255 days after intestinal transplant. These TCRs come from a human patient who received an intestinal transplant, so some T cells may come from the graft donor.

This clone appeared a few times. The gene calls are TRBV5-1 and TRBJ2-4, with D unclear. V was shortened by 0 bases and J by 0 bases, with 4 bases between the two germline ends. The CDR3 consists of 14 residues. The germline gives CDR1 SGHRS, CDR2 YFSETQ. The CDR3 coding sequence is TGCGCCAGCAGCTTGGGACTAGCCAAAAACATTCAGTACTTC. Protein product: CASSLGLAKNIQYF.

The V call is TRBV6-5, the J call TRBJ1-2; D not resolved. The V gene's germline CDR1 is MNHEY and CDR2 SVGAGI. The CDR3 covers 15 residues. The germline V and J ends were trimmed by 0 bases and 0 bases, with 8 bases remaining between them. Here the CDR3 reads CASSYSGSANYGYTF. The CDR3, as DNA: TGTGCCAGCAGTTACTCTGGCAGCGCTAACTATGGCTACACCTTC.

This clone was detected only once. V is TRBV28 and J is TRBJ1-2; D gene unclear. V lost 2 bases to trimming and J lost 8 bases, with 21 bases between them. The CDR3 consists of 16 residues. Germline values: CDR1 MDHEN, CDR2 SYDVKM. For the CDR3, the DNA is TGTGCCAGCAGTTTAATAGGCCCATCCCCAGGCAGCGGCTACACCTTC. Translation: CASSLIGPSPGSGYTF.

The CDR3 nucleotides are TGTGCCAGCAGCTCAGGGGGCATCAATCGGGAGCAGTACTTC. Translating gives CASSSGGINREQYF. The chain joins TRBV11-2 to TRBJ2-7, with TRBD1 matching 8 bases. The CDR3 has 14 residues. CDR1 and CDR2 (germline): SGHAT, FQNNGV. Trimming removed 4 bases from V and 7 bases from J; junction bases left unmatched: 9.

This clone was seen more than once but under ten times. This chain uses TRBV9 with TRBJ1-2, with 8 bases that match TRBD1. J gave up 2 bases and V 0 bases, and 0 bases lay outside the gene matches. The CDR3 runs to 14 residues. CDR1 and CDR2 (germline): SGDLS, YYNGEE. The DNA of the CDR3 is TGTGCCAGCAGCGTAGGGACAGGGAACTATGGCTACACCTTC. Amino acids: CASSVGTGNYGYTF.

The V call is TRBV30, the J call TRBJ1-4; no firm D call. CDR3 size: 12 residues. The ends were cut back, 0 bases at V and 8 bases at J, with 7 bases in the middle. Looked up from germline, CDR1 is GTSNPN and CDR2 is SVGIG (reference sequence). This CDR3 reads CAWSVNPEKLFF. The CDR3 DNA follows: TGTGCCTGGAGTGTAAACCCGGAAAAACTGTTTTTT.

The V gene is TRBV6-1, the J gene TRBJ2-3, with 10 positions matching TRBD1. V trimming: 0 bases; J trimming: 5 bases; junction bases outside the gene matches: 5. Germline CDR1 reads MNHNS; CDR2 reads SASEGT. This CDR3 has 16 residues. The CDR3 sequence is CASSEAGQGPLDTQYF. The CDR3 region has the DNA TGTGCCAGCAGTGAAGCGGGACAGGGGCCCTTAGATACGCAGTATTTT.

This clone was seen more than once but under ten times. The DNA of the CDR3 is TGTGCCAGCAGCTTTACGGGGACAGGCCCAAACTATGGCTACACCTTC. Its protein is CASSFTGTGPNYGYTF. The chain links TRBV7-9 to TRBJ1-2; 8 bases fit TRBD1. Germline loops: CDR1 SEHNR, CDR2 FQNEAQ (reference sequence). Trimming at V came to 3 bases and at J to 2 bases, leaving 8 bases not matched to a gene. The CDR3 sequence is 16 residues long.

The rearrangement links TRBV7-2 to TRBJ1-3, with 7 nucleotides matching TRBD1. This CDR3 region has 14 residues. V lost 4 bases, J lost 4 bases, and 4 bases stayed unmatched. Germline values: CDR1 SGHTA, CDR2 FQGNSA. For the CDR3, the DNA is TGTGCCAGCAGCTCCTGGGACAGCGGAAACACCATATATTTT. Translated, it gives CASSSWDSGNTIYF.

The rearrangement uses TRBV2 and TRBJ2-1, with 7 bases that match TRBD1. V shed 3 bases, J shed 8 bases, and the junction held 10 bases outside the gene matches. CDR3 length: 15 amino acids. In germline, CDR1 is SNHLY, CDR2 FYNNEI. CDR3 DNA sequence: TGTGCCAGCAGTGATGGGACAGAAATTCTGGATGAGCAGTTCTTC. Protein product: CASSDGTEILDEQFF.

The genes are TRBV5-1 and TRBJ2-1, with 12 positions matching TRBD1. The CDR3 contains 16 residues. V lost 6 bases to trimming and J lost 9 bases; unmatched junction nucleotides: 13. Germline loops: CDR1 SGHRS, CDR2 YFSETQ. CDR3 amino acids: CASTPLRDRGLFEQFF. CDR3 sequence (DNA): TGCGCCAGCACTCCCCTCCGGGACAGGGGGCTTTTTGAGCAGTTCTTC.

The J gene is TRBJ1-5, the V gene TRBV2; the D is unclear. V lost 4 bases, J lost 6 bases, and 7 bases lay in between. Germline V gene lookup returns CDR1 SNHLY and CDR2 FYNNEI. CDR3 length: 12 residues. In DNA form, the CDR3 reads TGTGCCAGCAGTGTCGGTGCTCAGCCCCAGCATTTT. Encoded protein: CASSVGAQPQHF.

In DNA, the CDR3 is TGTGCCTGGAGTGTACGGGGGCGGGGAACCAACGAGCAGTACTTC. Translation: CAWSVRGRGTNEQYF. V gene TRBV30 combines with J gene TRBJ2-7; D possibly uses TRBD1 or TRBD2 (6 bases each). CDR1 is GTSNPN and CDR2 is SVGIG in the germline V gene (reference sequence). Trimming cost V 0 bases and J 5 bases, with 17 bases left between them. The length of the CDR3 is 15 residues.